The text below deals with one T cell receptor beta chain. This entry belongs to a study of blood T cell repertoires in COVID-19. Membership in each cohort depended on participant-reported clinical history. The ends were cut back, 4 bases at V and 2 bases at J, with 8 bases in the middle. This CDR3 is 13 amino acids long. Germline loops: CDR1 LGHDT, CDR2 YNNKEL (reference sequence). Repertoires were generated with immunoSEQ multiplex PCR, while TCRdb's copy carries only in-frame clones and drops some. This table holds 300,000 to 400,000 clones, 80% to 90% found once. The chain uses TRBV3-1 (or the pseudogene TRBV3-2) and TRBJ1-2; maybe TRBD1 (6 bases). Sequencing was performed on PBMCs or T cells enriched from blood (not recorded which). This TCR came from a woman in her 40s with acute COVID-19. The CDR3: CASSPTGNYGYTF. Here the CDR3 DNA reads TGTGCCAGCAGCCCCACAGGGAACTATGGCTACACCTTC.